This T cell receptor beta chain derives from a study of high-grade serous ovarian cancer treatment subgroups. At the level of the study: Samples averaged roughly 15,000 reads and several thousand unique TCR beta rearrangements. Study-wide results and limits: Same-patient tumor repertoires overlapped at about 0.11 to 0.8; different patients barely overlapped.

Using immunoSEQ multiplex PCR, the repertoire was profiled, and TCRdb retains in-frame clones only, with some absent. The repertoire holds 8,000 or so clones, with 60% to 85% as singletons. The tumor samples were collected prior to definitive surgery or chemotherapy. Note on this clone: Its antigen remains unidentified.

This clonotype was sampled from a human donor with high-grade serous ovarian cancer. The sample comprised tumor tissue.

The CDR3 region is CASSVQGDTGELFF. In DNA, the CDR3 is TGTGCCAGTAGTGTACAGGGGGACACCGGGGAGCTGTTTTTT. The chain employs TRBV19 and TRBJ2-2, with 8 positions matching TRBD1. The CDR3 contains 14 residues. With 5 bases clipped from V and 3 bases from J, the junction kept 2 bases outside the gene matches. CDR1 is LNHDA and CDR2 is SQIVND in the germline V gene (reference sequence).